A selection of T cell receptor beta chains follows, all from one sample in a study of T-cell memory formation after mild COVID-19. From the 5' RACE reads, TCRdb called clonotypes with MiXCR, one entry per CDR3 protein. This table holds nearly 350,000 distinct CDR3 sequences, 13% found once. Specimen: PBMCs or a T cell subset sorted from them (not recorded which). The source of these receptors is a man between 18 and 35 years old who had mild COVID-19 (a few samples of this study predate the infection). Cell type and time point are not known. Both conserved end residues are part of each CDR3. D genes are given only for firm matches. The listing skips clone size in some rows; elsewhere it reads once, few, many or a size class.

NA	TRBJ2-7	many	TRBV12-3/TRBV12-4	TGTGCCAGCAGCCCAGTTGGGGATTATTACGAGCAGTACTTC	CASSPVGDYYEQYF
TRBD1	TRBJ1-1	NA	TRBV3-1	TGTGCCAGCAGCTTCCGCAGGGGGGAGACTGAAGCTTTCTTT	CASSFRRGETEAFF
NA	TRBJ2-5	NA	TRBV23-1	TGCGCCAGCAGTCAAGGCCTAGGGTGGGGTGAGACCCAGTACTTC	CASSQGLGWGETQYF
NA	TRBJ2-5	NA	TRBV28	TGTGCCAGCAGTGAGCTAACCAAAGAGACCCAGTACTTC	CASSELTKETQYF
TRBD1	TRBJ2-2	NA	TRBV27	TGTGCCAGCAGTTCCAGGGGGCGCGGAACCGGGGAGCTGTTTTTT	CASSSRGRGTGELFF
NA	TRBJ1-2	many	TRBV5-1	TGCGCCAGCAGCCTGCTAGGGGACTATGGCTACACCTTC	CASSLLGDYGYTF
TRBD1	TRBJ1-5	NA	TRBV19	TGTGCCAGTAGATCACTGACAGGGGGTAGCAATCAGCCCCAGCATTTT	CASRSLTGGSNQPQHF
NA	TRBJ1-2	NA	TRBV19	TGTGCCAGTAAGGACCGGGGCCGCCGCAACTATGGCTACACCTTC	CASKDRGRRNYGYTF
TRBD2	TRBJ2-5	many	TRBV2	TGTGCCAGCAGGCGGGGGACTCAAGAGACCCAGTACTTC	CASRRGTQETQYF
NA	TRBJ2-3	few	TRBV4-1	TGCGCCAGCAGCGCCGCCGGGACTTACACAGATACGCAGTATTTT	CASSAAGTYTDTQYF
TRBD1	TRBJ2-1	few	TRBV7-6	TGTGCCAGCAGCCTGGTTTGGACAGGGGTAAACAATGAGCAGTTCTTC	CASSLVWTGVNNEQFF
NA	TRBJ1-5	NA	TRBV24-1	TGTGCCACCAGTGACGGGGATTTCAATCAGCCCCAGCATTTT	CATSDGDFNQPQHF
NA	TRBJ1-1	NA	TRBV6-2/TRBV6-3	TGTGCCAGCAGGAGAACCGGGACTTTGAACACTGAAGCTTTCTTT	CASRRTGTLNTEAFF
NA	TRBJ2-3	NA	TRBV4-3	TGCGCCAGCAGCCACGTTGACAGGGAGGCAGATACGCAGTATTTT	CASSHVDREADTQYF
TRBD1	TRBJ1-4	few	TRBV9	TGTGCCAGCAGCCCGGGACAGTCAGGCGGGGAAAAACTGTTTTTT	CASSPGQSGGEKLFF
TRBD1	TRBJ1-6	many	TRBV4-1	TGCGCCAGCAGCCAAGAGGGACAGGGTAATTCACCCCTCCACTTT	CASSQEGQGNSPLHF
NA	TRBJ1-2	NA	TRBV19	TGTGCCAGTAGTGCCGACCGAGGGTTACGTTATGGCTACACCTTC	CASSADRGLRYGYTF
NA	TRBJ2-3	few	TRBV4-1	TGCGCCAGCAGCCAAGAGAGGGCAGGAATTACAGATACGCAGTATTTT	CASSQERAGITDTQYF
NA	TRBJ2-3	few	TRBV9	TGTGCCAGCAGCGGGGGAGGCTCTCTAACCTCGCAGTATTTT	CASSGGGSLTSQYF
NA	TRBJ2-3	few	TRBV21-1	TGTGCCAGCAGCAAAGATGAAGGGCTACTGACTAGCGGTTCGCAGTATTTT	CASSKDEGLLTSGSQYF
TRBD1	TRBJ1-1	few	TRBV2	TGTGCCAGCGGGACAGGAATGAACACTGAAGCTTTCTTT	CASGTGMNTEAFF
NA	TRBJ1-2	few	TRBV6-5	TGTGCCAGCAGTTACTCGAGCCAAGGGTATGGCTACACCTTC	CASSYSSQGYGYTF
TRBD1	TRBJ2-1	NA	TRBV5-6	TGTGCCAGCAGCCCCTCCGGGACAGCCTACAATGAGCAGTTCTTC	CASSPSGTAYNEQFF
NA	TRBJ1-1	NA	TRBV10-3	TGTGCCATCAGTGACCCCCAGGAGAACACTGAAGCTTTCTTT	CAISDPQENTEAFF
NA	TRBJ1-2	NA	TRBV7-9	TGTGCCAGCAGCTCGACGGACTGGGCGGGGGACTATGGCTACACCTTC	CASSSTDWAGDYGYTF
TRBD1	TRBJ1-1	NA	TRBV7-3	TGTGCCAGCAGCCCCTCCCGGACCGGGACAGGGTTGCACACTGAAGCTTTCTTT	CASSPSRTGTGLHTEAFF
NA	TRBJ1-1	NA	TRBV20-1	TGCAGTGCCCGTAGGGGAGGGACTGAAGCTTTCTTT	CSARRGGTEAFF
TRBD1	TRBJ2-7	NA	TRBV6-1	TGTGCCAGCAGTCCGACAGGGTCGGGCTACGAGCAGTACTTC	CASSPTGSGYEQYF
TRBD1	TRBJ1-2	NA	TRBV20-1	TGCAGTGCTAGGGCTTGGGGACAGGGGGCGGATGGCTACACCTTC	CSARAWGQGADGYTF
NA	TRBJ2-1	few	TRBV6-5	TGTGCCAGCAGTTACCACAGGGCCTTAGTGTATGAGCAGTTCTTC	CASSYHRALVYEQFF
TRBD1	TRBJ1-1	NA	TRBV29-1	TGCAGCGCTAAGGGGGCGCGGACTGAAGCTTTCTTT	CSAKGARTEAFF
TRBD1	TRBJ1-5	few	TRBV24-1	TGTGCCACCAGTGAGAGGGGGCATCAGCCCCAGCATTTT	CATSERGHQPQHF
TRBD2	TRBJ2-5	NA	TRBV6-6	TGTGCCAGCAGATCGGGGGGGGGGGCCCAGTACTTC	CASRSGGGAQYF
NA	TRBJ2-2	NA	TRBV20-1	TGCAGTGCCGAGGTCGGGGGCAGGGATTTCCGGGAGCTGTTTTTT	CSAEVGGRDFRELFF
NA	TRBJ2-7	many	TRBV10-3	TGTGCCATCAGGGAGATAAAGACTTACGAGCAGTACTTC	CAIREIKTYEQYF
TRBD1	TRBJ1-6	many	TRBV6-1	TGTGCCAGCAGTTCTACTCAGGGGGTCCCCCTCCACTTT	CASSSTQGVPLHF
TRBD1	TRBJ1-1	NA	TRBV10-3	TGTGCCATCGGTGGACAGGGCGCAGCTTTCTTT	CAIGGQGAAFF
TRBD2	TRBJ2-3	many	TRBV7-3	TGTGCCAGCAGCTTAATGCCCTTGCGGGGGGGCAAAAGGTCGGATACGCAGTATTTT	CASSLMPLRGGKRSDTQYF
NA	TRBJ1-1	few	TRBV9	TGTGCCAGCAGCGTAGACCCGGGCGCTGAAGCTTTCTTT	CASSVDPGAEAFF
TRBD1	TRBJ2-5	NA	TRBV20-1	TGCAGTCCTTACTTGGGACAGGGACAGGGGGAGACCCAGTACTTC	CSPYLGQGQGETQYF
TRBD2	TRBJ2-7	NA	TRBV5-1	TGCGCCAGCAGCCCGGAGATAGGGACTAGCGGGGGCACCTACGAGCAGTACTTC	CASSPEIGTSGGTYEQYF
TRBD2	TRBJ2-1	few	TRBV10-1	TGCGCCAGCAGTGAGGCCGGGGGGAACTACAATGAGCAGTTCTTC	CASSEAGGNYNEQFF
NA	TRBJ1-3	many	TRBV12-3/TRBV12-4	TGTGCCAGCTCGGAGACCTGGACGGAAAACACCATATATTTT	CASSETWTENTIYF
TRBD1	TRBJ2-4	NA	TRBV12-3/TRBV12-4	TGTGCCAGCAGACAGCAGGGGGCGAACATTCAGTACTTC	CASRQQGANIQYF
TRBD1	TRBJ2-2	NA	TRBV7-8	TGTGCCAGCAGCCCGAGGACAGGGGGGTCCGGGGAGCTGTTTTTT	CASSPRTGGSGELFF
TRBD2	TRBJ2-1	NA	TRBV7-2	TGTGCCAGCAGCACCCGGGGGGGCTCCCGTGAGCAGTTCTTC	CASSTRGGSREQFF
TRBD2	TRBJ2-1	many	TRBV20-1	TGCAGTGCTAGACCGCTAGCGGGGGGGCATTTCAATGAGCAGTTCTTC	CSARPLAGGHFNEQFF
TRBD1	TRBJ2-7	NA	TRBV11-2	TGTGCCGCAACGGACAGGGAAGGTTACGAGCAGTACTTC	CAATDREGYEQYF
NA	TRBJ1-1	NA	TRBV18	TGTGCCAGCTCACCACGAACCGGGACCACTGAAGCTTTCTTT	CASSPRTGTTEAFF
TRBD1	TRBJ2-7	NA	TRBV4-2	TGTGCCAGCAGCCAGCCATCGGGACAGGTCGAGCAGTACTTC	CASSQPSGQVEQYF
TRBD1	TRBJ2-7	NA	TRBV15	TGTGCCACCAGCCAATCTACAGGGGAGTCCTACGAGCAGTACTTC	CATSQSTGESYEQYF
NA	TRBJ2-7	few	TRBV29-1	TGCAGCGCGGATGGGGGCGAACCCTACGAGCAGTACTTC	CSADGGEPYEQYF
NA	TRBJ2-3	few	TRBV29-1	TGCAGCGCTCCGGACTTAGATACGCAGTATTTT	CSAPDLDTQYF